This T cell receptor beta chain was captured by sequencing in a study of CD8 T cells in Susac syndrome. RNA totalling roughly 0.5 to 1 ug underwent reverse transcription with random hexamers. Each CDR3 protein is one row after TCRdb ran MiXCR on the immunoSEQ multiplex PCR reads. Of 130,000 or so distinct CDR3 sequences listed, 75% to 90% are singletons. CDR1 MNHEY and CDR2 SVGAGI come from the germline V gene. V shed 2 bases and J shed 6 bases, with 7 bases lying between them. This CDR3 has 13 residues. The chain combines TRBV6-5 with TRBJ2-2; no clear D gene. This sequence was found in a human donor with multiple sclerosis. The sample taken for sequencing was CD8+ T cells from PBMCs. The CDR3 protein is CASSYAFPGELFF. CDR3 nucleotides: TGTGCCAGCAGTTACGCGTTTCCCGGGGAGCTGTTTTTT.